These 20 T cell receptor beta chains came from one sample sequenced in a study of T cell repertoires in cytomegalovirus infection. Each CDR3 protein gets one entry after TCRdb re-called the reads with MiXCR. The profile covers 750,000 to 900,000 distinct CDR3 sequences, with around 29% appearing a single time and over 10% taken by the ten largest. No antigen has been identified for these receptors. Source: cultured CD8+ T cells from PBMCs, taken from culture after CMV antigen stimulation. The receptors shown here come from a human donor in good health (CMV status not recorded). Some clones in this sample may be carry-over from other donors' samples.

This clonotype was found a few times. The CDR3 region is CASSDLGGSSYNEQFF. In DNA, the CDR3 is TGTGCCAGCAGCGACCTAGGGGGGAGCTCCTACAATGAGCAGTTCTTC. The chain joins TRBV7-2 to TRBJ2-1; D might be TRBD1 or TRBD2, each matching 6 bases. The germline V gene has CDR1 SGHTA and CDR2 FQGNSA. Trimming pared 5 bases from V and 0 bases from J, leaving 14 bases between. The CDR3 contains 16 residues.

The genes are TRBV6-2 or TRBV6-3 and TRBJ2-3; 9 bases agree with TRBD2. Germline V gene lookup returns CDR1 MNHEY and CDR2 SVGEGT. This CDR3 spans 15 amino acids. Unmatched junction bases numbered 6, after V lost 6 bases and J lost 2 bases. The CDR3 sequence: CASSPTSGITDTQYF. The CDR3 region has the DNA TGTGCCAGCAGCCCGACTAGCGGAATCACAGATACGCAGTATTTT.

This clonotype was seen a few times. The chain is built from TRBV12-3 or TRBV12-4 and TRBJ2-7, with 7 bases identical to TRBD1. The CDR3 consists of 14 residues. The junction had 8 bases not matched to a gene; V was cut back by 5 bases and J by 4 bases. CDR3 in amino acids: CASSPSGQLYEQYV. In nucleotides, the CDR3 is TGTGCCAGCAGTCCTTCGGGACAGCTTTACGAGCAGTACGTC.

The chain couples TRBV7-9 to TRBJ1-1, with 9 bases lining up with TRBD1. This CDR3 comprises 16 residues. J lost 3 bases, V lost 5 bases, and 10 bases had no gene match. Germline lookup yields CDR1 SEHNR and CDR2 FQNEAQ (reference sequence). CDR3 sequence: CASSVRRRQGDTEAFF. CDR3 in DNA: TGTGCCAGCAGCGTGAGAAGGCGACAGGGGGACACTGAAGCTTTCTTT.

This chain joins TRBV6-5 and TRBJ1-1; 11 positions match TRBD1. V was clipped by 0 bases and J by 5 bases; unmatched bases: 8. Looked up from germline, CDR1 is MNHEY and CDR2 is SVGAGI. CDR3 length: 17 amino acids. CDR3 in amino acids: CASSYSTSGTGGTEAFF. The CDR3 DNA sequence: TGTGCCAGCAGTTACTCGACCTCCGGGACAGGGGGGACTGAAGCTTTCTTT.

The CDR3 sequence: CASSWLPNEQFF. In DNA, the CDR3 is TGTGCCAGCAGCTGGCTCCCCAATGAGCAGTTCTTC. V is TRBV14 and J is TRBJ2-1; D call uncertain. The CDR3 is 12 residues long. Germline CDR1 reads SGHDN; CDR2 reads FVKESK. Trimming shortened V by 5 bases and J by 6 bases, and 8 bases separated the two germline ends. Full variable domain (missing parts from reference TRBV14 and TRBJ2-1): EAGVTQFPSHSVIEKGQTVTLRCDPISGHDNLYWYRRVMGKEIKFLLHFVKESKQDESGMPNNRFLAERTGGTYSTLKVQPAELEDSGVYFCASSWLPNEQFFGPGTRLTVL.

The chain combines TRBV4-3 with TRBJ1-3; D gene unclear. Trimming took off 1 base at V and 0 bases at J, with 7 bases between the two ends. Germline V lookup: CDR1 LGHNA, CDR2 YSLEER. The CDR3 is 15 residues long. The DNA of the CDR3 is TGCGCCAGCAGCCAAGGCAGGCCCTCTGGAAACACCATATATTTT. Amino acid sequence: CASSQGRPSGNTIYF.

The chain combines TRBV28 with TRBJ2-1; 8 bases map to TRBD2. Germline V gene data show CDR1 as MDHEN and CDR2 as SYDVKM. This CDR3 has 17 amino acids. Losses at the gene ends were 2 bases for V and 2 bases for J; bases not matched to a gene: 8. The CDR3 protein is CASSLGRAGGTYNEQFF. For the CDR3, the DNA is TGTGCCAGCAGTTTAGGGCGGGCGGGGGGAACCTACAATGAGCAGTTCTTC.

This clonotype was picked up a small number of times. This chain connects TRBV6-2 or TRBV6-3 to TRBJ1-6; D remains unclear. Looked up from germline, CDR1 is MNHEY and CDR2 is SVGEGT. The ends were cut back, 5 bases at V and 15 bases at J, with 17 bases in the middle. The CDR3 sequence is 13 residues long. The CDR3 coding sequence is TGTGCCAGCAGTAGAGGCTTAGGAGCGGTCCTCCACTTT. This sequence encodes CASSRGLGAVLHF.

This clonotype was counted between two and nine times. V and J are TRBV20-1 and TRBJ1-5, with 10 bases fitting TRBD1. The CDR3 is 17 amino acids. The germline gives CDR1 DFQATT, CDR2 SNEGSKA (reference sequence). Unmatched junction bases numbered 8, after V lost 3 bases and J lost 0 bases. As DNA, the CDR3 is TGCAGTGCTAGCGCGACAGGGGGCAGAGGTAGCAATCAGCCCCAGCATTTT. This encodes CSASATGGRGSNQPQHF.

CDR3 region: CASSSPGTAYEQYF. The DNA for the CDR3 is TGTGCCAGCAGCTCCCCCGGGACAGCCTACGAGCAGTACTTC. This chain connects TRBV6-6 to TRBJ2-7; 7 nucleotides match TRBD1. With V trimmed by 6 bases and J by 2 bases, 7 bases remained unmatched. Germline CDR1 reads MNHNY; CDR2 reads SVGAGI (reference sequence). The CDR3 loop spans 14 amino acids.

The chain has TRBV5-1 and TRBJ2-3; D perhaps matches TRBD1 (5 bases). Per the germline V gene, CDR1 is SGHRS and CDR2 is YFSETQ. V was trimmed by 4 bases and J by 0 bases, leaving 12 bases between them. The CDR3 sequence is 15 residues long. The CDR3 nucleotides are TGCGCCAGCAGCATTAGACAGTCTAGCACAGATACGCAGTATTTT. Translation gives CASSIRQSSTDTQYF.

This clonotype was seen only a few times. This sequence joins TRBV19 and TRBJ2-1; D is uncertain. The V gene's germline CDR1 is LNHDA and CDR2 SQIVND (reference sequence). The CDR3 has 14 amino acids. With 5 bases removed from V and 7 bases from J, the gap between germline ends came to 15 bases. CDR3 residues: CASSLGPKRNEQFF. Written as DNA, the CDR3 is TGTGCCAGTAGTTTGGGCCCCAAGCGTAATGAGCAGTTCTTC.

Of note for this clonotype: Since a much larger clone is just one base distant, this may be a read error. This sequence joins TRBV12-3 or TRBV12-4 and TRBJ2-2; tentative D call: TRBD1 (6 bases). Trimming took off 0 bases at V and 0 bases at J, with 11 bases between the two ends. This CDR3 contains 17 residues. The CDR3, as DNA: TGTGCCAGCAGTTTAGCTCACGGGACACCGAACACCGGGGAGCTGTTTTTT. Protein sequence: CASSLAHGTPNTGELFF.

Worth noting for this clonotype: Its ends do not fully match the called genes, so a read error is possible. The chain is built from TRBV6-5 and TRBJ2-5; D not certain. Germline CDR1 MNHEY, CDR2 SVGAGI. The CDR3 has 14 residues. In nucleotides, the CDR3 is TGTGCCAGCAGTTACTTCGGCAGACAAGAGACCCAGTCCTTC. This codes for CASSYFGRQETQSF.

The J gene is TRBJ1-2, the V gene TRBV2; TRBD1 might be the D (5 bases). Germline V CDR1 and CDR2: SNHLY, FYNNEI. V lost 4 bases and J lost 5, with 17 bases in between. The CDR3 runs to 15 residues. Written as DNA, the CDR3 is TGTGCCAGCAGTGGGGACCCAGGGACCCGATATGGCTACACCTTC. Amino acid sequence: CASSGDPGTRYGYTF.

This chain uses TRBV15 with TRBJ2-6; 11 bases match TRBD1. After removal of 8 bases from V and 4 bases from J, the junction contained 4 bases not matched to a gene. This CDR3 contains 15 residues. From germline, CDR1 is LNHNV and CDR2 YYDKDF (reference sequence). The CDR3 DNA reads TGTGCCACCTGGACAGGGGGCAACGGGGCCAACGTCCTGACTTTC. It is translated as CATWTGGNGANVLTF.

A note on this clonotype: A single base separates this from a much larger clone, so it may be a read error. The V gene is TRBV7-2, the J gene TRBJ2-5; TRBD1 or TRBD2 may be the D gene (6 bases each). From germline, CDR1 is SGHTA and CDR2 FQGNSA. Trimming cost V 1 base and J 4 bases, with 16 bases left between them. This CDR3 is 16 amino acids long. CDR3 sequence reads: CASSLGLVGGGETQYF. The DNA for the CDR3 is TGTGCCAGCAGCTTAGGACTAGTTGGAGGGGGAGAGACCCAGTACTTC.

V usage is TRBV7-9 and J usage is TRBJ1-1; 7 bases are shared with TRBD1. The CDR3 runs to 17 residues. The V gene's germline CDR1 is SEHNR and CDR2 FQNEAQ (reference sequence). Trimming cost V 7 bases and J 5 bases; bases outside gene matches: 19. In DNA form, the CDR3 reads TGTGCCAGCACCCTAGGAGTAGGGGGCATAACGGGTACTGAAGCTTTCTTT. As protein: CASTLGVGGITGTEAFF.

There are a few counts of this clonotype. The chain joins TRBV9 to TRBJ2-6; D is possibly TRBD2 (5 bases). The germline CDR1 and CDR2 sequences are SGDLS and YYNGEE. The CDR3 contains 15 residues. V was shortened by 3 bases and J by 0 bases, with 7 bases between the two germline ends. Here the CDR3 reads CASSGTVSGANVLTF. The CDR3 nucleotides are TGTGCCAGCAGCGGGACTGTCTCTGGGGCCAACGTCCTGACTTTC.